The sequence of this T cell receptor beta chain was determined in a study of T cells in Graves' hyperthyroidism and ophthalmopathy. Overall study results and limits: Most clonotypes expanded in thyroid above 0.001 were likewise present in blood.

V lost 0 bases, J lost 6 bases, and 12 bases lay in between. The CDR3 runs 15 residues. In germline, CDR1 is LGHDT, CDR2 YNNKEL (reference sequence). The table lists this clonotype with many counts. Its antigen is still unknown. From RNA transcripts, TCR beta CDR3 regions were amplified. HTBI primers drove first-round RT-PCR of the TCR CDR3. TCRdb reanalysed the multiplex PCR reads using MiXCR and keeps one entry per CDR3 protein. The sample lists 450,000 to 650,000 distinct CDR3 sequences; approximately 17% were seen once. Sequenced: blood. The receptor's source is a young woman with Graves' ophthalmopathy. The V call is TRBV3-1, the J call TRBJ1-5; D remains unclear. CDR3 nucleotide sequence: TGTGCCAGCAGCCAAGATCGATCATCACGTCAGCCCCAGCATTTT. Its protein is CASSQDRSSRQPQHF.